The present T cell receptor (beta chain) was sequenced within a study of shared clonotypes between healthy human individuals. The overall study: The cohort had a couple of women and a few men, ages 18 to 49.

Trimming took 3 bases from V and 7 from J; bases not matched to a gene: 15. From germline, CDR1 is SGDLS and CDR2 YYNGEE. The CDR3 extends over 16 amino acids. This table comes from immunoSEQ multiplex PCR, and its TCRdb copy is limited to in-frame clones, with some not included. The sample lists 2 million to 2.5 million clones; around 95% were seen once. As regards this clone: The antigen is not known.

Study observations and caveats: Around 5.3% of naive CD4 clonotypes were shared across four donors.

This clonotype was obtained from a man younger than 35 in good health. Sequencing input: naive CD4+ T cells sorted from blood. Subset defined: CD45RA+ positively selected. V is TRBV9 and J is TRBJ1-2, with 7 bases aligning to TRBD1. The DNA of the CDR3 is TGTGCCAGCAGCGCGGCGGGGACAGCTCCGCAGGGTGGCTACACCTTC. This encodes CASSAAGTAPQGGYTF.